This T cell receptor beta chain stems from a study of T-cell memory formation after mild COVID-19. The wider study: TCR clusters showed largely donor specificity. Findings of the study overall: In pre-infection memory, a portion of responding clones appeared, which suggested that cross-reactive memory joined. Mainly CM and EM harbored the contracting CD4+ clones; mainly EMRA harbored the CD8+ ones.

5'RACE with constant-segment primers built TCRalpha and TCRbeta cDNA libraries with UMIs. MiXCR, run by TCRdb on the 5' RACE reads, gives a single entry per CDR3 protein. The sample shows 200,000 to 250,000 distinct CDR3 sequences, more than 8% of them seen only once. Looked up from germline, CDR1 is SGHTA and CDR2 is FQGTGA. CDR3 length: 14 residues. The V and J ends lost 5 bases and 6 bases respectively, with 11 bases between them. On this clonotype itself: What it binds is unknown.

The specimen sequenced was PBMCs or a T cell subset sorted from them (not recorded which). The rearrangement links TRBV7-3 to TRBJ1-6; maybe TRBD1 (5 bases). This receptor was identified in a man younger than 35 who had mild COVID-19 (a few samples of this study predate the infection). Cell type and time point are not known. The CDR3 sequence is CASSAAGSNSPLHF. CDR3 nucleotide sequence: TGTGCCAGCAGCGCCGCAGGGTCTAATTCACCCCTCCACTTT.